This T cell receptor (beta chain) was captured by sequencing in a study of blood T cell repertoires in COVID-19. This clone was found once. Trimming at V came to 6 bases and at J to 7 bases, leaving 12 bases not matched to a gene. The germline CDR1 and CDR2 sequences are MNHEY and SVGEGT. The CDR3 is 15 residues long. The protocol was immunoSEQ multiplex PCR, while the TCRdb copy is restricted to in-frame clones and leaves out a portion. The data show tens of thousands of clones, around 93% seen once. Sequencing was carried out using peripheral blood. The chain links TRBV6-2 or TRBV6-3 to TRBJ1-5; 7 positions agree with TRBD1. This clonotype was sampled from a human donor with active COVID-19. The donor label of this sample is uncertain. The CDR3 coding sequence is TGTGCCAGCAGCCAGGGGGTGAGTGTCGGCCAGCCCCAGCATTTT. Translation: CASSQGVSVGQPQHF.